Each of the 18 T cell receptor beta chains below was sequenced from the same sample in a study of blood T cell repertoires in COVID-19. TCRdb keeps only in-frame clones here, not all; method: immunoSEQ multiplex PCR. The repertoire consists of 170,000 or so clones, with around nine tenths occurring once and the leading ten covering around 0.5%. Sequenced: peripheral blood. These receptors were collected from a man aged 60 to 69 with COVID-19, enrolled during active disease.

The chain combines TRBV29-1 with TRBJ2-1; D is uncertain. Trimming took 5 bases from V and 3 from J, leaving 11 bases between them. CDR3 size: 13 residues. The germline gives CDR1 SQVTM, CDR2 ANQGSEA. The CDR3 reads CSVKLTSYNEQFF. The CDR3 DNA reads as TGCAGCGTTAAATTAACAAGCTACAATGAGCAGTTCTTC.

The rearrangement joins TRBV4-3 to TRBJ2-7; 11 bases are a match to TRBD2. V lost 2 bases to trimming and J lost 2 bases; unmatched junction nucleotides: 5. This CDR3 comprises 16 residues. CDR1 and CDR2 from the germline V gene are LGHNA and YSLEER. The CDR3 loop is CASSQTGTSGTYEQYF. The CDR3 nucleotides are TGCGCCAGCAGCCAAACCGGGACTAGCGGAACCTACGAGCAGTACTTC.

The genes are TRBV19 and TRBJ1-2; 8 bases fit TRBD1. Trimming removed 1 base from V and 4 bases from J; junction bases left unmatched: 5. The CDR3 loop spans 15 amino acids. CDR1 is LNHDA and CDR2 is SQIVND in the germline V gene (reference sequence). CDR3 protein: CASSIGTGTTYGYTF. DNA for the CDR3: TGTGCCAGTAGTATAGGGACAGGGACTACCTATGGCTACACCTTC.

This clone was observed once. CDR3 loop: CAWSVGGDGNTIYF. CDR3 DNA: TGTGCCTGGAGTGTGGGGGGGGACGGAAACACCATATATTTT. The rearrangement uses TRBV30 and TRBJ1-3; D is perhaps TRBD1 (5 bases). Germline-derived CDR1 and CDR2 are GTSNPN and SVGIG (reference sequence). Between the trimmed V and J ends, which lost 0 bases and 4 bases, there was a span of 10 bases. The CDR3 loop spans 14 amino acids.

The sample holds one count of this clone. The chain couples TRBV27 to TRBJ2-2, with 11 bases lining up with TRBD1. With 7 bases clipped from V and 5 bases from J, the junction kept 6 bases outside the gene matches. The CDR3 runs 15 residues. CDR1 is MNHEY and CDR2 is SMNVEV in the germline V gene (reference sequence). The CDR3 reads CASTLGQGVTGELFF. DNA for the CDR3: TGTGCCAGCACCCTGGGACAGGGGGTAACCGGGGAGCTGTTTTTT.

V gene TRBV21-1 combines with J gene TRBJ1-5. TRBV21-1 is shown as a pseudogene. The CDR3 has 15 residues. CDR3 protein: CAYLEGGMDNQPQHF. For the CDR3, the DNA is TGTGCCTACTTAGAGGGGGGGATGGACAATCAGCCCCAGCATTTT.

The CDR3 DNA reads TGTGCCTGGAGTGGGCGGACTCGCCACACTGAAGCTTTCTTT. Translated: CAWSGRTRHTEAFF. The V gene is TRBV30, the J gene TRBJ1-1; D ambiguous. The CDR3 extends over 14 amino acids. CDR1 and CDR2 from the germline V gene are GTSNPN and SVGIG (reference sequence). V was clipped by 1 base and J by 3 bases, with 12 bases between them.

The chain couples TRBV9 to TRBJ1-1; a weak D match, TRBD1 (5 bases). Germline loops: CDR1 SGDLS, CDR2 YYNGEE. Trimming pared 0 bases from V and 8 bases from J, leaving 11 bases between. The CDR3 contains 13 residues. The CDR3 DNA reads TGTGCCAGCAGCGTAGAGTGGTCAGGGGAAGCTTTCTTT. It is translated as CASSVEWSGEAFF.

The count of this clone is one. The chain has TRBV6-2 or TRBV6-3 and TRBJ2-5; possibly TRBD1 for D (6 bases). Germline V gene sequence: CDR1 MNHEY, CDR2 SVGEGT. This CDR3 is 14 amino acids long. V dropped 4 bases and J dropped 2 bases, with 11 bases sitting between them. The CDR3 bases are TGTGCCAGCAGTTTAACAGGGCTTCAAGAGACCCAGTACTTC. Amino acid sequence: CASSLTGLQETQYF.

This rearrangement joins TRBV7-9 to TRBJ1-3; no firm D call. The ends were cut back, 3 bases at V and 3 bases at J, with 6 bases in the middle. The CDR3 extends over 13 amino acids. Germline V gene sequence: CDR1 SEHNR, CDR2 FQNEAQ (reference sequence). The CDR3 DNA sequence: TGTGCCAGCAGCTTGGAGGGTGGAAACACCATATATTTT. Its protein product is CASSLEGGNTIYF.

The chain recombines TRBV3-1 (or the pseudogene TRBV3-2) with TRBJ1-4, with 9 bases that match TRBD1. Germline-derived CDR1 and CDR2 are LGHDT and YNNKEL (reference sequence). J gave up 7 bases and V 3 bases, and 9 bases lay outside the gene matches. This CDR3 contains 16 residues. DNA of the CDR3: TGTGCCAGCAGCCAGGCCGGGACAGGGAAAGGTGAAAAACTGTTTTTT. Its translation is CASSQAGTGKGEKLFF.

In its sample, this clone was seen a few times. V gene TRBV6-6 combines with J gene TRBJ1-6, with a possible D match to TRBD1 (5 bases). This CDR3 comprises 13 residues. Between the trimmed V and J ends, which lost 6 bases and 11 bases, there was a span of 14 bases. Germline V gene data show CDR1 as MNHNY and CDR2 as SVGAGI (reference sequence). CDR3 in DNA: TGTGCCAGCAGGCAAACGACAGAGACACCCCTCCACTTT. Protein sequence: CASRQTTETPLHF.

This clone has more than one count but fewer than ten. This rearrangement joins TRBV6-5 to TRBJ1-2, with 11 positions matching TRBD1. From germline, CDR1 is MNHEY and CDR2 SVGAGI. V dropped 2 bases and J dropped 6; count of bases not matched to a gene: 2. CDR3 length: 14 amino acids. CDR3 region: CASSYRTGGDGYTF. In DNA form, the CDR3 reads TGTGCCAGCAGTTACCGGACAGGGGGCGATGGCTACACCTTC.

The gene calls are TRBV18 and TRBJ1-3; maybe TRBD1 (6 bases). Trimming pared 5 bases from V and 0 bases from J, leaving 11 bases between. In germline, CDR1 is KGHSH, CDR2 LQKENI. The CDR3 is made up of 15 amino acids. CDR3 nucleotide sequence: TGTGCCAGCTCATCCCGGGACAACTCTGGAAACACCATATATTTT. This translates into CASSSRDNSGNTIYF.

The chain employs TRBV28 and TRBJ1-2; 12 bases are shared with TRBD1. This CDR3 spans 16 amino acids. Germline V gene sequence: CDR1 MDHEN, CDR2 SYDVKM. V lost 6 bases, J lost 7 bases, and 12 bases stayed unmatched. The DNA for the CDR3 is TGTGCCAGCAGGGGGACAGGGGGCGCGAGGGTGGCTGGCTACACCTTC. It codes for CASRGTGGARVAGYTF.

The J gene is TRBJ1-2, the V gene TRBV7-9; 9 bases map to TRBD1. The V and J ends lost 5 bases and 5 bases, in that order; junction bases with no gene match: 3. CDR3 length: 13 amino acids. The V gene's germline CDR1 is SEHNR and CDR2 FQNEAQ (reference sequence). Written as DNA, the CDR3 is TGTGCCAGCAGCCGCGGACAGGGGTATGGCTACACCTTC. It codes for CASSRGQGYGYTF.

The rearrangement joins TRBV7-9 to TRBJ1-1; D is undetermined. The CDR3 spans 14 residues. Between the trimmed V and J ends, which lost 1 base and 2 bases, there was a span of 8 bases. Germline CDR1 SEHNR, CDR2 FQNEAQ (reference sequence). The CDR3 region has the DNA TGTGCCAGCAGCTTAGTCGGGGATAACACTGAAGCTTTCTTT. It translates to CASSLVGDNTEAFF. The whole variable domain, filled in from reference TRBV7-9 and TRBJ1-1, reads DTGVSQNPRHKITKRGQNVTFRCDPISEHNRLYWYRQTLGQGPEFLTYFQNEAQLEKSRLLSDRFSAERPKGSFSTLEIQRTEQGDSAMYLCASSLVGDNTEAFFGQGTRLTVV.

This clone was detected only once. This sequence joins TRBV7-9 and TRBJ1-1; TRBD1 matches 7 bases. Germline V gene sequence: CDR1 SEHNR, CDR2 FQNEAQ (reference sequence). The CDR3 extends over 13 amino acids. Trimming took 7 bases from V and 5 from J; bases not matched to a gene: 7. CDR3 nucleotides: TGTGCCAGCAATTCAGGGGGAGAGACTGAAGCTTTCTTT. This encodes CASNSGGETEAFF.